A single sample is the source of the 32 T cell receptor beta chains below, sequenced in a study of blood T cell repertoires in COVID-19. Profiling relied on immunoSEQ multiplex PCR, and the TCRdb table lists in-frame clones only, not all of them. The repertoire holds approximately 280,000 clones, with 86% as singletons. Source material: PBMCs or T cells enriched from blood (not recorded which). The receptors come from a woman aged 18-35 years who had recovered from COVID-19.

This chain links TRBV18 with TRBJ1-4; 9 nucleotides line up with TRBD1. The CDR3 is made up of 15 amino acids. V trimming: 1 base; J trimming: 4 bases; junction bases outside the gene matches: 1. CDR1 is KGHSH and CDR2 is LQKENI in the germline V gene. The chain's CDR3 is CASSPRQGVNEKLFF. DNA of the CDR3: TGTGCCAGCTCACCACGACAGGGGGTTAATGAAAAACTGTTTTTT.

The chain joins TRBV28 to TRBJ1-1, with 8 bases aligning to TRBD1. The CDR3 has 14 amino acids. Trimming at V came to 6 bases and at J to 7 bases, leaving 10 bases not matched to a gene. Germline V CDR1 and CDR2: MDHEN, SYDVKM. This CDR3 is CASSGQGIAGEAFF. In DNA form, the CDR3 reads TGTGCCAGCAGCGGACAGGGCATCGCAGGTGAAGCTTTCTTT. Full variable domain (missing parts from reference TRBV28 and TRBJ1-1): DVKVTQSSRYLVKRTGEKVFLECVQDMDHENMFWYRQDPGLGLRLIYFSYDVKMKEKGDIPEGYSVSREKKERFSLILESASTNQTSMYLCASSGQGIAGEAFFGQGTRLTVV.

This clone was seen a handful of times. The V gene is TRBV7-6, the J gene TRBJ2-7; 7 nucleotides line up with TRBD1. There are 14 residues in the CDR3. The trim removed 1 base at V and 4 bases at J, leaving 4 bases unmatched. Germline V lookup: CDR1 SGHVS, CDR2 FNYEAQ. CDR3 sequence reads: CASSLEGAEYEQYF. The CDR3 nucleotides are TGTGCCAGCAGCTTAGAGGGGGCTGAGTACGAGCAGTACTTC.

The chain recombines TRBV10-2 with TRBJ1-2; D might be TRBD1 (6 bases). Germline CDR1 WSHSY, CDR2 SAAADI. Trimming took off 1 base at V and 3 bases at J, with 21 bases between the two ends. CDR3 size: 18 residues. In DNA, the CDR3 is TGCGCCAGCAGTGAGTTTAAATTTACAGGGCGCAAAGACTATGGCTACACCTTC. It yields the protein CASSEFKFTGRKDYGYTF.

The chain combines TRBV7-2 with TRBJ1-4; perhaps TRBD1 as D (5 bases). The CDR3 contains 13 residues. Germline CDR1 and CDR2: SGHTA and FQGNSA. Trimming stripped 5 bases from V and 8 bases from J, with 12 bases between. DNA of the CDR3: TGTGCCAGCAGCCCAGGGAGGGGAGAAAAACTGTTTTTT. It translates to CASSPGRGEKLFF.

The CDR3 sequence: CASSPAGAEETQYF. The CDR3 DNA reads TGCGCCAGCAGCCCGGCGGGGGCGGAAGAGACCCAGTACTTC. The chain combines TRBV5-1 with TRBJ2-5; D is perhaps TRBD2 (7 bases). The CDR3 covers 14 residues. V lost 4 bases to trimming and J lost 3 bases, with 13 bases between them. Germline V lookup: CDR1 SGHRS, CDR2 YFSETQ.

V usage is TRBV14 and J usage is TRBJ1-1; TRBD1 agrees at 8 bases. V shed 3 bases, J shed 4 bases, and the junction held 4 bases outside the gene matches. The CDR3 sequence is 14 residues long. Germline assignment: CDR1 SGHDN and CDR2 FVKESK. This CDR3 reads CASSHQTGGTEAFF. The CDR3 DNA follows: TGTGCCAGCAGCCATCAAACAGGGGGCACTGAAGCTTTCTTT.

The chain recombines TRBV29-1 with TRBJ1-4; D is unresolved. Germline CDR1 SQVTM, CDR2 ANQGSEA. V was shortened by 4 bases and J by 1 base, with 7 bases between the two germline ends. CDR3 length: 13 residues. CDR3 coding DNA: TGCAGCGTTGTGGAGGGAACTAATGAAAAACTGTTTTTT. This translates into CSVVEGTNEKLFF.

V gene TRBV2 combines with J gene TRBJ2-5; possible D gene TRBD2, 5 bases. V was trimmed by 4 bases and J by 5 bases, leaving 17 bases between them. The CDR3 sequence is 15 residues long. Germline V gives CDR1 SNHLY, CDR2 FYNNEI. The CDR3 DNA reads as TGTGCCAGCAGTGTCGTCGTTGGACTCCGTGAGACCCAGTACTTC. Amino acids: CASSVVVGLRETQYF.

The chain recombines TRBV21-1 with TRBJ1-3; TRBD1, the table's D call, was not compared with the DNA. TRBV21-1 is listed as a pseudogene. The CDR3 consists of 16 residues. CDR3 amino acids: CASSNLRGTAGNTIYF. The CDR3 coding sequence is TGTGCCAGCAGCAACCTCAGGGGAACAGCTGGAAACACCATATATTTT.

The chain has TRBV19 and TRBJ1-5, with D possibly TRBD1 on 5 matching bases. Germline V gene sequence: CDR1 LNHDA, CDR2 SQIVND (reference sequence). V was pared by 5 bases and J by 4 bases, with 12 bases between. The CDR3 has 14 amino acids. The CDR3 spells CASSPRVGNQPQHF. CDR3 DNA: TGTGCCAGTAGTCCCAGGGTAGGTAATCAGCCCCAGCATTTT.

This chain uses TRBV2 with TRBJ1-2; D is perhaps TRBD1 (6 bases). CDR1 and CDR2 from the germline V gene are SNHLY and FYNNEI. Trimming pared 1 base from V and 6 bases from J, leaving 9 bases between. The CDR3 loop spans 13 amino acids. CDR3 loop: CASSEGTGNGYTF. In nucleotides, the CDR3 is TGTGCCAGCAGTGAAGGTACAGGGAATGGCTACACCTTC.

J is TRBJ2-1 and V is TRBV7-3; 10 bases match TRBD1. V lost 5 bases to trimming and J lost 5 bases; unmatched junction nucleotides: 9. The CDR3 spans 16 residues. Germline assignment: CDR1 SGHTA and CDR2 FQGTGA. The CDR3 is CASSPDDRGRNNEQFF. In DNA, the CDR3 is TGTGCCAGCAGCCCAGACGACAGGGGGCGGAACAATGAGCAGTTCTTC.

The chain has TRBV14 and TRBJ1-1, with a tentative D call TRBD1 (5 bases). The CDR3 spans 15 residues. Trimming stripped 1 base from V and 0 bases from J, with 9 bases between. From germline, CDR1 is SGHDN and CDR2 FVKESK. CDR3 region: CASSQGGGVNTEAFF. The CDR3 DNA sequence: TGTGCCAGCAGCCAAGGGGGAGGGGTGAACACTGAAGCTTTCTTT.

The chain couples TRBV5-4 to TRBJ1-2; D remains unclear. Trimming removed 0 bases at V and 2 bases at J, with 5 bases between. The CDR3 contains 13 residues. The germline V gene has CDR1 SGHNT and CDR2 YYREEE (reference sequence). As DNA, the CDR3 is TGTGCCAGCAGCTTGGAAGCGAACTATGGCTACACCTTC. Protein sequence: CASSLEANYGYTF.

The V gene is TRBV19, the J gene TRBJ1-2; TRBD1 aligns across 8 bases. V shed 4 bases, J shed 7 bases, and the junction held 8 bases outside the gene matches. The CDR3 covers 14 residues. CDR1 LNHDA and CDR2 SQIVND come from the germline V gene (reference sequence). The CDR3 loop is CASSRGQGALGYTF. CDR3 bases: TGTGCCAGTAGTAGAGGGCAGGGGGCGCTTGGCTACACCTTC.

The rearrangement uses TRBV7-8 and TRBJ2-4; no clear D gene. Germline loops: CDR1 SGHVS, CDR2 FQNEAQ. V lost 1 base and J 6 bases, leaving 10 bases between the germline ends. The CDR3 spans 14 residues. The CDR3 DNA sequence: TGTGCCAGCAGCTTAGTTGGGCAGACAAACATTCAGTACTTC. Translating gives CASSLVGQTNIQYF.

There are a few counts of this clone. The sample contains more than one DNA sequence encoding this CDR3. This chain joins TRBV29-1 and TRBJ1-1; no clear D gene. Germline V gene sequence: CDR1 SQVTM, CDR2 ANQGSEA. V gave up 6 bases and J gave up 0 bases, with 5 bases separating them. This CDR3 contains 11 residues. CDR3 coding DNA: TGCAGCGTCTATATGAACACTGAAGCTTTCTTT. Protein sequence: CSVYMNTEAFF.

The chain recombines TRBV11-2 with TRBJ2-2; 10 nucleotides agree with TRBD2. CDR3 length: 18 residues. The germline gives CDR1 SGHAT, CDR2 FQNNGV. V dropped 4 bases and J dropped 1; count of bases not matched to a gene: 9. In nucleotides, the CDR3 is TGTGCCAGCAGCTCCATCGGACGGACTAGCGGGAACACCGGGGAGCTGTTTTTT. It encodes CASSSIGRTSGNTGELFF.

The J gene is TRBJ2-7, the V gene TRBV3-1 (or the pseudogene TRBV3-2), with 9 bases lining up with TRBD1. Germline V lookup: CDR1 LGHDT, CDR2 YNNKEL (reference sequence). This CDR3 spans 15 amino acids. V gave up 4 bases and J gave up 5 bases; unmatched junction bases: 9. The CDR3 reads CASSPYGTGNHEQYF. The CDR3 DNA reads as TGTGCCAGCAGCCCCTATGGGACAGGGAACCACGAGCAGTACTTC.

The chain has TRBV27 and TRBJ2-7; tentative D call: TRBD1 (5 bases). The ends were cut back, 4 bases at V and 6 bases at J, with 13 bases in the middle. The CDR3 sequence is 13 residues long. Germline CDR1 is MNHEY and CDR2 is SMNVEV (reference sequence). For the CDR3, the DNA is TGTGCCAGCAGTTCCCTCCAGGGTGGCGAGCAGTACTTC. Translation gives CASSSLQGGEQYF.

The V call is TRBV3-1 (or the pseudogene TRBV3-2), the J call TRBJ1-2; maybe TRBD1 (6 bases). Germline lookup yields CDR1 LGHDT and CDR2 YNNKEL (reference sequence). The CDR3 contains 16 residues. V was cut by 1 base and J by 2 bases, with 14 bases left in between. Here the CDR3 reads CASSQARGRVNYGYTF. The CDR3 region has the DNA TGTGCCAGCAGCCAAGCCAGGGGCAGGGTAAACTATGGCTACACCTTC.

The J gene is TRBJ1-1, the V gene TRBV10-2; 9 bases match TRBD1. V lost 6 bases to trimming and J lost 1 base; unmatched junction nucleotides: 6. Germline V CDR1 and CDR2: WSHSY, SAAADI. The CDR3 loop spans 15 amino acids. CDR3 residues: CASRDTGGRNTEAFF. The CDR3 coding sequence is TGCGCCAGCAGAGATACAGGGGGCCGGAACACTGAAGCTTTCTTT.

This chain joins TRBV6-5 and TRBJ1-1, with D perhaps matching TRBD1 (5 bases). Germline CDR1 reads MNHEY; CDR2 reads SVGAGI. V lost 2 bases to trimming and J lost 3 bases, with 16 bases between them. This CDR3 is built from 16 residues. The CDR3 here is CASSYASTTVYTEAFF. CDR3 sequence (DNA): TGTGCCAGCAGTTACGCATCCACGACAGTTTACACTGAAGCTTTCTTT.

This chain joins TRBV7-2 and TRBJ1-1, with 7 bases lining up with TRBD1. The V segment lost 4 bases and the J segment 8 bases; nucleotides outside the gene matches: 16. This CDR3 is 16 amino acids long. In germline, CDR1 is SGHTA, CDR2 FQGNSA. The chain's CDR3 is CASSYNLGGGQAEAFF. The CDR3 bases are TGTGCCAGCAGCTACAATTTAGGTGGCGGACAGGCAGAAGCTTTCTTT.

The rearrangement links TRBV9 to TRBJ2-7; D is unresolved. The V end was cut by 0 bases, the J end by 6 bases, with 16 bases between. Germline V gene sequence: CDR1 SGDLS, CDR2 YYNGEE. The CDR3 covers 15 residues. CDR3 loop: CASSVAGGPRLEQYF. CDR3 DNA sequence: TGTGCCAGCAGCGTAGCTGGCGGCCCTAGGCTCGAGCAGTACTTC.

The chain is built from TRBV5-1 and TRBJ1-1; D not resolved. The CDR3 length is 15 residues. Trimming shortened V by 1 base and J by 8 bases, and 18 bases separated the two germline ends. Germline lookup yields CDR1 SGHRS and CDR2 YFSETQ. As DNA, the CDR3 is TGCGCCAGCAGCTTGACAATGGTACGCGGGGAAGAAGCTTTCTTT. Translated, it gives CASSLTMVRGEEAFF.

The chain is built from TRBV12-3 or TRBV12-4 and TRBJ1-6; D is unresolved. The CDR3 contains 13 residues. The V end was cut by 3 bases, the J end by 6 bases, with 6 bases between. Here the CDR3 reads CASSFAGNSPLHF. For the CDR3, the DNA is TGTGCCAGCAGTTTTGCCGGTAATTCACCCCTCCACTTT.

This clone was observed a handful of times. This chain joins TRBV6-1 and TRBJ1-1; D is undetermined. The CDR3 runs to 14 residues. Germline lookup yields CDR1 MNHNS and CDR2 SASEGT. The V end lost 1 base, the J end lost 3 bases, and 9 bases lay between the germline ends. DNA of the CDR3: TGTGCCAGCAGTGAAGTACAAGTTTACACTGAAGCTTTCTTT. This encodes CASSEVQVYTEAFF.

CDR3 DNA: TGTGCCACCAGTGGGACTAGCGAAATAAGCCATACGCAGTATTTT. This codes for CATSGTSEISHTQYF. The chain has TRBV15 and TRBJ2-3; 10 bases are a match to TRBD2. V was clipped by 6 bases and J by 7 bases; unmatched bases: 10. The CDR3 runs to 15 residues. Germline CDR1 and CDR2: LNHNV and YYDKDF (reference sequence). The whole variable domain, filled in from reference TRBV15 and TRBJ2-3, reads DAMVIQNPRYQVTQFGKPVTLSCSQTLNHNVMYWYQQKSSQAPKLLFHYYDKDFNNEADTPDNFQSRRPNTSFCFLDIRSPGLGDTAMYLCATSGTSEISHTQYFGPGTRLTVL.

The V call is TRBV5-1, the J call TRBJ1-2; D gene unclear. CDR1 SGHRS and CDR2 YFSETQ come from the germline V gene. Trimming took 0 bases from V and 2 from J, leaving 8 bases between them. This CDR3 spans 14 amino acids. The CDR3 here is CASSLADMNYGYTF. The CDR3 nucleotides read TGCGCCAGCAGCTTGGCCGACATGAACTATGGCTACACCTTC.

The chain has TRBV12-5 and TRBJ2-1; D uncertain. CDR1 is LGHNT and CDR2 is FRNRAP in the germline V gene. The CDR3 is 14 residues long. V was trimmed by 6 bases and J by 1 base, leaving 10 bases between them. The DNA of the CDR3 is TGTGCTAGTGGACTCGCCGGTTCCTACAATGAGCAGTTCTTC. Protein: CASGLAGSYNEQFF.